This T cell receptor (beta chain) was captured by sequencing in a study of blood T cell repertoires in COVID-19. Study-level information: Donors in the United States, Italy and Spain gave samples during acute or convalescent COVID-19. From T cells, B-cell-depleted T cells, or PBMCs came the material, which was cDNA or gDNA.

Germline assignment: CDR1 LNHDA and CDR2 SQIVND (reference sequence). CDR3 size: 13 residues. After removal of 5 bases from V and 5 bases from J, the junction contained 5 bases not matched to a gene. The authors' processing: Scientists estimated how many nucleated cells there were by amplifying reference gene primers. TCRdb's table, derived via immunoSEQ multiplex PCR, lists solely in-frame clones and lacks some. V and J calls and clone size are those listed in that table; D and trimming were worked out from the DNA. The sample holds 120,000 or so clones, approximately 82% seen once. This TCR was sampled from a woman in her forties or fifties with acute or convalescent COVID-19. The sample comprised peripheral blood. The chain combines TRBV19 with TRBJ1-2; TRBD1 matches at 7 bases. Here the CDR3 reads CASSLTGEYGYTF. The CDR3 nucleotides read TGTGCCAGTAGTTTAACAGGGGAATATGGCTACACCTTC.